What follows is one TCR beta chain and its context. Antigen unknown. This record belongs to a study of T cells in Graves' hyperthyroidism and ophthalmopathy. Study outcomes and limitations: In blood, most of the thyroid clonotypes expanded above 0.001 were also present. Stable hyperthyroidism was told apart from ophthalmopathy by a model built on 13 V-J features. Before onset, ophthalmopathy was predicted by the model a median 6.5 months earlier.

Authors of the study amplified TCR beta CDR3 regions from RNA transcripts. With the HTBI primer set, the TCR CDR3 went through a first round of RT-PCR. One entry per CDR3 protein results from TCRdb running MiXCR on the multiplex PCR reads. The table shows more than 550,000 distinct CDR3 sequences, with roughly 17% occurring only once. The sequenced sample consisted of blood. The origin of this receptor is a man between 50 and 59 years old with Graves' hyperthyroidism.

CDR3 DNA: TGCAGTGCTACAGACAATGAGCAGTTCTTC. Translating it yields CSATDNEQFF. This rearrangement joins TRBV20-1 to TRBJ2-1; no firm D call. Germline-derived CDR1 and CDR2 are DFQATT and SNEGSKA (reference sequence). The CDR3 runs 10 residues. Between the trimmed V and J ends, which lost 4 bases and 5 bases, there was a span of 3 bases.